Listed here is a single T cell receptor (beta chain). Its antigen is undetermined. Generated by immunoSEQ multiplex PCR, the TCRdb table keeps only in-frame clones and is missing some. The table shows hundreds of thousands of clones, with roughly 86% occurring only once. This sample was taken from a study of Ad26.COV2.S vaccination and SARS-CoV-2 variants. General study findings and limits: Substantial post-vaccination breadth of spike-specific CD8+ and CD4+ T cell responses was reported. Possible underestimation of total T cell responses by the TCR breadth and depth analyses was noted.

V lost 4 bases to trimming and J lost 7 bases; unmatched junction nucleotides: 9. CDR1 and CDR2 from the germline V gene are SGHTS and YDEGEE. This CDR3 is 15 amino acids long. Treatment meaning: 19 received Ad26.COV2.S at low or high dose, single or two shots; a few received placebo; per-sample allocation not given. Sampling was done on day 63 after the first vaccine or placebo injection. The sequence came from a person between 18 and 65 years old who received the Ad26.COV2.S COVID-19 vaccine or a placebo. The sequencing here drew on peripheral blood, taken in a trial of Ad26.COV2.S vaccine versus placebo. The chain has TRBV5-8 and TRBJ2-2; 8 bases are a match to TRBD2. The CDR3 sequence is CASSPPSGRVGELFF. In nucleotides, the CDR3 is TGTGCCAGCAGCCCACCCAGCGGGAGAGTCGGGGAGCTGTTTTTT.